Here is one TCR beta chain with its context. Antigen unknown. A single record per CDR3 protein comes from TCRdb applying MiXCR to the RT-PCR reads. Altogether some 500,000 distinct CDR3 sequences are present, 10% to 15% being singletons, with the ten largest covering around 13%. The sample is drawn from a study of response to subunit inactivated influenza vaccine. Study-level findings and limits: The authors proposed limited new T cell recruitment per seasonal influenza vaccination.

The CDR3 runs to 13 residues. V lost 7 bases, J lost 3 bases, and 12 bases lay in between. Germline V gene data show CDR1 as MNHNS and CDR2 as SASEGT. The sequence was collected from a man in his fifties or sixties who received an inactivated influenza vaccine. This material consisted of PBMCs from blood, taken roughly 46 days after vaccination. The chain carries TRBV6-1 and TRBJ1-2; maybe TRBD1 (5 bases). CDR3 DNA: TGTGCCAGCAAGACAGAGGGGTACTATGGCTACACCTTC. Translating gives CASKTEGYYGYTF.